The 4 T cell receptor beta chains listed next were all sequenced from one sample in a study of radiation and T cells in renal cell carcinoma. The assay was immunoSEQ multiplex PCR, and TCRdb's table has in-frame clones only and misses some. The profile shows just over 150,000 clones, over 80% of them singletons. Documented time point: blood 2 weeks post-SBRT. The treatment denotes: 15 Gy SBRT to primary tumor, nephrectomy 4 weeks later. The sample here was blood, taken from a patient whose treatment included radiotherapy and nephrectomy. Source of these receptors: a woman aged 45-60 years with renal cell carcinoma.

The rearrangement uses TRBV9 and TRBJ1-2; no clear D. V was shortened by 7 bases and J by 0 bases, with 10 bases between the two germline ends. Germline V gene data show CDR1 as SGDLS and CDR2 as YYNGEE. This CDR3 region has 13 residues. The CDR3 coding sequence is TGTGCCAGCCGAGGGATAGCTAACTATGGCTACACCTTC. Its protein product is CASRGIANYGYTF.

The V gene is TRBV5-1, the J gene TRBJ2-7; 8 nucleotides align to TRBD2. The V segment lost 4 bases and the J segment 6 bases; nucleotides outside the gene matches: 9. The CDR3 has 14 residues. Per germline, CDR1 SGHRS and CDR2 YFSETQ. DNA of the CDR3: TGCGCCAGCAGCCCGGCCGGGGGGGCAGGCGAGCAGTACTTC. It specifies CASSPAGGAGEQYF.

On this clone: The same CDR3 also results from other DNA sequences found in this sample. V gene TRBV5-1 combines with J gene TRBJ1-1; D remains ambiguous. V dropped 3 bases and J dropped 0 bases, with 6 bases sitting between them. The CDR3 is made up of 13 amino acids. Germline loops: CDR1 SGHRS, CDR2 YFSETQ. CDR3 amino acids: CASSSGLNTEAFF. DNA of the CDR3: TGCGCCAGCAGCTCGGGGTTGAACACTGAAGCTTTCTTT.

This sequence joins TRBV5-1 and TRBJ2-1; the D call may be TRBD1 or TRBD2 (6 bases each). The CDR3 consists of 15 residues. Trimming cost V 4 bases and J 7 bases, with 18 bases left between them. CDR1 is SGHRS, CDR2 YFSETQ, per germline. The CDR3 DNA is TGCGCCAGCAGCCTAGGACAAGGGGGGCTGAATGAGCAGTTCTTC. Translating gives CASSLGQGGLNEQFF.